One sample yielded the 5 T cell receptor beta chains listed below, sequenced in a study of blood T cell repertoires in COVID-19. Using immunoSEQ multiplex PCR, the repertoire was profiled, and TCRdb retains in-frame clones only, with some absent. The sample holds 360,000 or so clones, roughly 89% seen once. Sequenced material: peripheral blood. The receptors here all came from a woman in her fifties or sixties with COVID-19, enrolled during active disease.

The chain has TRBV5-1 and TRBJ2-1; 11 nucleotides align to TRBD2. The CDR3 has 15 amino acids. CDR1 is SGHRS and CDR2 is YFSETQ in the germline V gene. V shed 4 bases and J 2 bases; nucleotides not matched to a gene: 2. CDR3 sequence: CASSQLAGAYNEQFF. The CDR3 DNA reads as TGCGCCAGCAGCCAACTAGCGGGGGCCTACAATGAGCAGTTCTTC.

The chain is built from TRBV6-6 and TRBJ1-2, with 7 bases fitting TRBD1. The CDR3 runs 14 residues. V lost 4 bases, J lost 8 bases, and 10 bases stayed unmatched. In germline, CDR1 is MNHNY, CDR2 SVGAGI (reference sequence). CDR3 coding DNA: TGTGCCAGCAGTTCCCGGACAGGCATAAACGGCTACACCTTC. The encoded protein is CASSSRTGINGYTF.

J is TRBJ2-1 and V is TRBV20-1; a possible D gene is TRBD2 (6 bases). Germline V gene data show CDR1 as DFQATT and CDR2 as SNEGSKA (reference sequence). V gave up 3 bases and J gave up 9 bases, with 18 bases separating them. The CDR3 consists of 14 residues. CDR3 bases: TGCAGTGCTAGTAAAATTTTGGGAGGAGTTGAGCAGTTCTTC. The encoded protein is CSASKILGGVEQFF.

The V and J genes are TRBV6-5 and TRBJ1-5; maybe TRBD1 (6 bases). Germline CDR1 and CDR2: MNHEY and SVGAGI. This CDR3 is built from 15 residues. V gave up 6 bases and J gave up 2 bases, with 14 bases separating them. CDR3 DNA sequence: TGTGCCAGCAGGTCCACAGGGTTAGGCAATCAGCCCCAGCATTTT. It is translated as CASRSTGLGNQPQHF.

The rearrangement uses TRBV7-8 and TRBJ1-2; TRBD1 matches at 8 bases. This CDR3 comprises 16 residues. The J segment lost 4 bases and the V segment lost 5 bases, leaving 12 bases of the junction unmatched. Germline-derived CDR1 and CDR2 are SGHVS and FQNEAQ. The CDR3 DNA sequence: TGTGCCAGCAGCAAAGGCCGGGACAGGAGGGTCTATGGCTACACCTTC. Translated, it gives CASSKGRDRRVYGYTF. Together with reference TRBV7-8 and TRBJ1-2, the CDR3 gives the full variable domain: GAGVSQSPRYKVAKRGQDVALRCDPISGHVSLFWYQQALGQGPEFLTYFQNEAQLDKSGLPSDRFFAERPEGSVSTLKIQRTQQEDSAVYLCASSKGRDRRVYGYTFGSGTRLTVV.